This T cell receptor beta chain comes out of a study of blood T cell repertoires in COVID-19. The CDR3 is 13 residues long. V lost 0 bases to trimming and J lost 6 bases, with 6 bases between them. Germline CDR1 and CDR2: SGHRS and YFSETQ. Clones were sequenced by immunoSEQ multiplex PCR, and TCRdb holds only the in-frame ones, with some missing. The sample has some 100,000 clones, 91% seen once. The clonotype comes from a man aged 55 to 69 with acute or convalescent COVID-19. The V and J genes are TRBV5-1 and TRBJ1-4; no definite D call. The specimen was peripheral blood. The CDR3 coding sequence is TGCGCCAGCAGCTTGGGAGGAGATGAAAAACTGTTTTTT. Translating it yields CASSLGGDEKLFF.